This is a list of T cell receptor beta chains from one sample in a study of control samples from healthy donors and cancer patients. The table came from immunoSEQ multiplex PCR; TCRdb's copy has only in-frame clones and leaves some out. The sample has about 96,000 clones; approximately 95% are singletons. The sequencing sample was made of blood. These receptors were taken from a man younger than 35 in good health. The CDR3 runs from the conserved cysteine through the conserved F or W. D genes are given only for firm matches. Clone size appears in some rows only: once, few, many, or a class for an expanded clone.

d_gene	abundance	v_gene	j_gene	CDR3nt	CDR3aa
TRBD2	NA	TRBV11-2	TRBJ2-1	TGTGCCAGCAGCCCCCAGGGACTAGCGGGACCTAATGAGCAGTTCTTC	CASSPQGLAGPNEQFF
NA	once	TRBV5-1	TRBJ2-7	TGCGCCAGCAGCTTGGCCAACGGGGAGCAGTACTTC	CASSLANGEQYF
NA	NA	TRBV27	TRBJ1-2	TGTGCCAGCAGTTTGAACAGGGTCGGCTACACCTTC	CASSLNRVGYTF
NA	once	TRBV27	TRBJ1-1	TGTGCCAGCAGCTACCTAAGGGTGTCCGGGGAGAACACTGAAGCTTTCTTT	CASSYLRVSGENTEAFF
NA	NA	TRBV6-5	TRBJ2-1	TGTGCCAGCAGATGGAAGACTGCCTCCTACAATGAGCAGTTCTTC	CASRWKTASYNEQFF
NA	NA	TRBV6-5	TRBJ1-1	TGTGCCAGCAGTCCACCCTTCGTGAACACTGAAGCTTTCTTT	CASSPPFVNTEAFF
NA	NA	TRBV10-1	TRBJ1-1	TGCGCCAGCGCGGCAACCCGAGGGACTGAAGCTTTCTTT	CASAATRGTEAFF
NA	NA	TRBV10-3	TRBJ2-1	TGTGCCATCAGTGATGTGACAGTTTCCACCTACAATGAGCAGTTCTTC	CAISDVTVSTYNEQFF
NA	NA	TRBV3-1/TRBV3-2	TRBJ2-7	TGTGCCAGCAGCGGGACAACGAGCTCCTACGAGCAGTACTTC	CASSGTTSSYEQYF
NA	NA	TRBV27	TRBJ1-1	TGTGCCAGCAGTCCCCTAAACAAAATGAACACTGAAGCTTTCTTT	CASSPLNKMNTEAFF
NA	NA	TRBV5-1	TRBJ1-2	TGCGCCAGCAGCCGAATTACCTCAGGGGACTATGGCTACACCTTC	CASSRITSGDYGYTF
NA	NA	TRBV15	TRBJ1-3	TGTGCCACCAGCACCTCCGTCCTGGGGGGCGAAAACACCATATATTTT	CATSTSVLGGENTIYF
NA	NA	TRBV4-2	TRBJ2-1	TGTGCCAGCAGCCAAGGAGGAAGGCTGGGAGGAGGGGGGCTGTACAATGAGCAGTTCTTC	CASSQGGRLGGGGLYNEQFF
NA	NA	TRBV2	TRBJ2-3	TGTGCCAGCAGTAGTGTCATTGTAGTCAGGTTTACAGATACGCAGTATTTT	CASSSVIVVRFTDTQYF
NA	few	TRBV5-1	TRBJ2-1	TGCGCCAGCAGCTTGGTTTATGGAATTGATGAGCAGTTCTTC	CASSLVYGIDEQFF
NA	NA	TRBV12-3/TRBV12-4	TRBJ1-1	TGTGCCAGCAGGGGTTCATGGGACACTGAAGCTTTCTTT	CASRGSWDTEAFF
NA	NA	TRBV6-5	TRBJ2-1	TGTGCCAGCAGTTTGCAGTCGTGGAATGAGCAGTTCTTC	CASSLQSWNEQFF
TRBD1	NA	TRBV18	TRBJ1-1	TGTGCCAGCTCACCTAAACAGGGGGGGACTGAAGCTTTCTTT	CASSPKQGGTEAFF
TRBD2	NA	TRBV9	TRBJ2-7	TGTGCCAGCAGCGTAGGAACTAGCGGGAGTTACGAGCAGTACTTC	CASSVGTSGSYEQYF
TRBD2	NA	TRBV5-6	TRBJ2-5	TGTGCCAGCAGCTTGGCGGGGGGTTGGCAAGAGACCCAGTACTTC	CASSLAGGWQETQYF
NA	NA	TRBV27	TRBJ1-1	TGTGCCAGCAGGTCCACATCGGCGAGCGAAGCTTTCTTT	CASRSTSASEAFF
NA	NA	TRBV7-9	TRBJ1-5	TGTGCCAGCAGCCTGGGGGGCCAGCCCCAGCATTTT	CASSLGGQPQHF
NA	NA	TRBV12-1	TRBJ1-5	TGTGCCAGCAGCCCTGAGGGGCAGAGGGCGAGGGGCCAGCCCCAGCATTTT	CASSPEGQRARGQPQHF
NA	NA	TRBV11-2	TRBJ2-7	TGTGCCAGCAGTCCCCCTGACTCGGCCTACGAGCAGTACTTC	CASSPPDSAYEQYF
NA	NA	TRBV6-2/TRBV6-3	TRBJ1-1	TGTGCCAGCAGTTCGAGGGGTGAGAACACTGAAGCTTTCTTT	CASSSRGENTEAFF
NA	NA	TRBV12-3/TRBV12-4	TRBJ1-3	TGTGCCAGCATCCGGACAGTTGGAAACACCATATATTTT	CASIRTVGNTIYF
NA	NA	TRBV5-6	TRBJ2-1	TGTGCCAGCAGCTCGTCTTCTGGCCGAAGCAATGAGCAGTTCTTC	CASSSSSGRSNEQFF
NA	NA	TRBV29-1	TRBJ2-1	TGCAGCGTTGATCGGGGGAATGAGCAGTTCTTC	CSVDRGNEQFF
NA	NA	TRBV6-6	TRBJ2-5	TGTGCCAGCAGCCTTACGGGTGGGGCGGCGGAGACCCAGTACTTC	CASSLTGGAAETQYF
TRBD1	NA	TRBV20-1	TRBJ1-2	TGCAGTGCTAGTGCGACAGGGGTCGATGGCTACACCTTC	CSASATGVDGYTF
NA	NA	TRBV6-5	TRBJ1-3	TGTGCCAGTTCTCCAGGGGTATCTGGAAACACCATATATTTT	CASSPGVSGNTIYF
NA	NA	TRBV5-1	TRBJ1-1	TGCGCCAGCAGCTTGGCCGGACAGTCAGCTTTCTTT	CASSLAGQSAFF
TRBD2	NA	TRBV29-1	TRBJ2-5	TGCAGCGTTGCTCCGAGACTAGCCTCTGAGACCCAGTACTTC	CSVAPRLASETQYF
NA	NA	TRBV7-9	TRBJ2-1	TGTGCCAGCAGCCTGAGCTCCTACAATGAGCAGTTCTTC	CASSLSSYNEQFF
TRBD1	NA	TRBV5-1	TRBJ1-4	TGCGCCAGCAGCTTGGAGGGGACAGGGAATGAAAAACTGTTTTTT	CASSLEGTGNEKLFF
NA	NA	TRBV6-2/TRBV6-3	TRBJ2-1	TGTGCCAGCAGCCACGGGTCGAGGTTAGATTCCTACAATGAGCAGTTCTTC	CASSHGSRLDSYNEQFF
NA	NA	TRBV15	TRBJ1-2	TGTGCCACCAGCGGGGGACTTACCAGCTATGGCTACACCTTC	CATSGGLTSYGYTF
NA	NA	TRBV7-2	TRBJ2-5	TGTGCCAGCAGCTCCCGACTGACTAGTGCGAAGGGAGAGACCCAGTACTTC	CASSSRLTSAKGETQYF
NA	NA	TRBV28	TRBJ2-7	TGTGCCAGCAGTCTGGGGGACAAAGCCTACGAGCAGTACTTC	CASSLGDKAYEQYF
NA	NA	TRBV27	TRBJ1-2	TGTGCCAGCAGCCCCCCCGGGTTGGGCTACACCTTC	CASSPPGLGYTF